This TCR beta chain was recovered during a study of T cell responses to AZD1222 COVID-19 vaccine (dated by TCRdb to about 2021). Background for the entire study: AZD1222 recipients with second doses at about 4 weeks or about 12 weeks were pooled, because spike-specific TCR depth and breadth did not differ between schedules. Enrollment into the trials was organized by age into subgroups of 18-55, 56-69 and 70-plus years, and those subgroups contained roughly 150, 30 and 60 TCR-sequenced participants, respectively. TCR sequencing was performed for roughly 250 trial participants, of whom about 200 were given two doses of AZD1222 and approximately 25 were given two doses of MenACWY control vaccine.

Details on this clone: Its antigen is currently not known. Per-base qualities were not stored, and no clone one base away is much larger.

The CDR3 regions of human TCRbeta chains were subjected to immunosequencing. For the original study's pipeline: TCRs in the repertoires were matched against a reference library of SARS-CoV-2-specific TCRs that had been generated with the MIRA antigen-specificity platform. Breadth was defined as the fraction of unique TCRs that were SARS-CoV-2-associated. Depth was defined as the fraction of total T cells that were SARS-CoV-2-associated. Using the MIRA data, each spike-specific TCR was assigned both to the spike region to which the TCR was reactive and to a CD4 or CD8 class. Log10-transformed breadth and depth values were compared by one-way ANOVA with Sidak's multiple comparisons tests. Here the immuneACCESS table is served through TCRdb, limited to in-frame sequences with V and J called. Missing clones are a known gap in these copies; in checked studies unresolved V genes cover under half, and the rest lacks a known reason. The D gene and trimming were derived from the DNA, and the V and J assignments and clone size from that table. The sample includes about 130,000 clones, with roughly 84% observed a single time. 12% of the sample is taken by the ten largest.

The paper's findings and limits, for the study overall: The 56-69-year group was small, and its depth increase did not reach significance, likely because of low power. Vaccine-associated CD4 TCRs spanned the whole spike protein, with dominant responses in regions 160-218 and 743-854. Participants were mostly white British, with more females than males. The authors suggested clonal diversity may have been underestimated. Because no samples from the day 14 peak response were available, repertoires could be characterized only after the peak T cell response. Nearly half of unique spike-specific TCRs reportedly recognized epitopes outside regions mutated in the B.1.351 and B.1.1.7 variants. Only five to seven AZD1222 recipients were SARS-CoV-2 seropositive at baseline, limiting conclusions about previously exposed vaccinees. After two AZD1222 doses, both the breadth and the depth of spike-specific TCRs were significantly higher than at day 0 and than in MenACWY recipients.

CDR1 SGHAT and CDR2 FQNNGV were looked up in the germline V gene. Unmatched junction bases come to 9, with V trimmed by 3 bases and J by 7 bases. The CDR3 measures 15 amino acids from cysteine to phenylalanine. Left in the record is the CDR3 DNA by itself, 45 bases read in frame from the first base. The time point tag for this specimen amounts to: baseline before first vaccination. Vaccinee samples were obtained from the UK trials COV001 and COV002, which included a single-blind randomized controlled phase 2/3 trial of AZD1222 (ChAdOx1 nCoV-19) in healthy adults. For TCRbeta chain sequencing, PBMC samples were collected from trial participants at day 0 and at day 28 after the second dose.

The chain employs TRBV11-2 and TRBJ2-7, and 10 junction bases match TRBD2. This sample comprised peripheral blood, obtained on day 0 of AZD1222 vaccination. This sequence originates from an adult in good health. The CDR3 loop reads CASSLYLAGVHEQYF. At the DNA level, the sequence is TGTGCCAGCAGCTTGTATCTAGCGGGAGTGCATGAGCAGTACTTC.